This T cell receptor (beta chain) emerged from a study of blood T cell repertoires in COVID-19. Study context: Acute-phase and convalescent COVID-19 samples originated in the United States, Italy and Spain. The cDNA or gDNA used as material had been derived from T cells, B-cell-depleted T cells, or PBMCs.

Germline assignment: CDR1 MNHEY and CDR2 SVGEGT. The length of the CDR3 is 15 residues. Trimming pared 5 bases from V and 6 bases from J, leaving 19 bases between. Per the original data handling: Quantification of nucleated cells was approximated via reference gene primer amplification. Sequenced by immunoSEQ multiplex PCR; TCRdb stores in-frame clones only, minus some. D and trimming were read from the DNA, whereas the V and J calls and clone size are those reported in that table. The data contain a few hundred thousand clones, 80% to 85% of them seen just once; the ten biggest clones take up approximately 3%.

The receptor was derived from a woman between 25 and 40 years old who had recovered from COVID-19. What was sequenced was peripheral blood. The rearrangement uses TRBV6-2 or TRBV6-3 and TRBJ1-1; D perhaps matches TRBD1 (5 bases). CDR3 bases: TGTGCCAGCAGTGGGGGGACCGTTCTCGGCGCTGAAGCTTTCTTT. It specifies CASSGGTVLGAEAFF.